This is a list of T cell receptor beta chains from one sample in a study of T cell responses to AZD1222 COVID-19 vaccine. The assay was immunoSEQ multiplex PCR, and TCRdb's table has in-frame clones only and misses some. The sample consists of 150,000 to 200,000 clones, around 90% of them appearing once. Source: peripheral blood, taken 28 days after the second AZD1222 dose. These receptors were collected from an adult who received the AZD1222 COVID-19 vaccine. CDR3s include the opening cysteine and the closing phenylalanine or tryptophan. Each record gives: clone size, D gene, J gene, V gene, CDR3 protein, CDR3 DNA. D genes are given only for firm matches. Some rows mark clone size as missing; the rest say once, few, many or name a class of expanded clone.

>-|-|TRBJ1-5|TRBV2
CASSQGRMNQPQHF
TGTGCCAGCTCCCAAGGCAGAATGAATCAGCCCCAGCATTTT
>-|-|TRBJ1-5|TRBV30
CAWSQGRDQPQHF
TGTGCCTGGAGTCAAGGCAGGGATCAGCCCCAGCATTTT
>-|TRBD1|TRBJ1-6|TRBV7-3
CASSQGQGTSPLHF
TGTGCCAGCAGCCAGGGACAGGGAACATCACCCCTCCACTTT
>-|TRBD2|TRBJ2-1|TRBV7-2
CASSLGAAGTRSGPQFF
TGTGCCAGCAGCTTAGGGGCGGCCGGGACTAGAAGCGGTCCCCAGTTCTTC
>-|TRBD1|TRBJ1-2|TRBV27
CASSLSAGGSYGYTF
TGTGCCAGCAGTTTAAGTGCAGGGGGCTCGTATGGCTACACCTTC
>-|TRBD2|TRBJ2-3|TRBV28
CASNPRAGGWTDTQYF
TGTGCCAGCAACCCTCGGGCGGGAGGGTGGACAGATACGCAGTATTTT
>-|-|TRBJ2-7|TRBV2
CASSEEANTAYEQYF
TGTGCCAGCAGTGAAGAGGCGAACACTGCCTACGAGCAGTACTTC
>-|-|TRBJ1-6|TRBV27
CASSLFMNSPLHF
TGTGCCAGCAGTTTATTTATGAATTCACCCCTCCACTTT
>once|TRBD1|TRBJ1-2|TRBV4-2
CASSQRGTAANYGYTF
TGTGCCAGCAGCCAACGGGGGACAGCAGCTAACTATGGCTACACCTTC
>-|TRBD2|TRBJ2-3|TRBV19
CASSIATSGSGTDTQYF
TGTGCCAGTAGTATAGCTACCAGCGGGAGTGGCACAGATACGCAGTATTTT
>-|-|TRBJ1-3|TRBV4-3
CASSPSRGSGNTIYF
TGCGCCAGCAGCCCGTCACGGGGCTCTGGAAACACCATATATTTT
>-|TRBD1|TRBJ1-4|TRBV9
CASSVGAGGSANEKLFF
TGTGCCAGCAGCGTAGGAGCAGGGGGCTCAGCTAATGAAAAACTGTTTTTT
>-|-|TRBJ2-1|TRBV9
CASSPTSTYNEQFF
TGTGCCAGCAGTCCTACTAGCACCTACAATGAGCAGTTCTTC
>-|TRBD2|TRBJ2-7|TRBV10-3
CAIRPGGPYYEQYF
TGTGCCATCAGGCCGGGAGGACCCTACTACGAGCAGTACTTC
>-|TRBD1|TRBJ1-2|TRBV10-3
CAISGTGVGGYTF
TGTGCCATCAGTGGGACAGGGGTTGGCGGCTACACCTTC
>-|-|TRBJ2-7|TRBV3-1/TRBV3-2
CASSQGGRGFSEQYF
TGTGCCAGCAGCCAGGGGGGCAGGGGGTTTAGCGAGCAGTACTTC
>-|-|TRBJ2-7|TRBV7-9
CASSLPGPPYEQYF
TGTGCCAGCAGCTTACCGGGACCCCCCTACGAGCAGTACTTC
>-|TRBD1|TRBJ2-1|TRBV4-2
CASSHEGTVPYNEQFF
TGTGCCAGCAGCCATGAAGGGACAGTTCCTTACAATGAGCAGTTCTTC
>-|-|TRBJ2-2|TRBV6-5
CASSPIYTGELFF
TGTGCCAGCAGTCCCATTTACACCGGGGAGCTGTTTTTT
>-|-|TRBJ1-1|TRBV14
CASSQMETAEAFF
TGTGCCAGCAGCCAAATGGAGACAGCTGAAGCTTTCTTT
>-|-|TRBJ2-1|TRBV5-1
CASSLALERGEQFF
TGCGCCAGCAGCTTGGCGCTGGAAAGGGGTGAGCAGTTCTTC
>-|-|TRBJ2-7|TRBV4-1
CASSPLGRTGTYEQYF
TGCGCCAGCAGCCCCCTTGGGCGGACGGGGACCTACGAGCAGTACTTC
>-|TRBD2|TRBJ2-2|TRBV5-6
CASSLQGGGRTNTGELFF
TGTGCCAGCAGCTTACAGGGAGGCGGGAGGACGAACACCGGGGAGCTGTTTTTT
>-|-|TRBJ2-1|TRBV19
CASKRTAQKDEQFF
TGTGCCAGTAAAAGGACGGCTCAGAAGGATGAGCAGTTCTTC
>-|TRBD1|TRBJ1-2|TRBV30
CAWTGTDNYGYTF
TGTGCCTGGACGGGGACAGATAACTATGGCTACACCTTC
>few|TRBD1|TRBJ2-7|TRBV6-2/TRBV6-3
CASSRRTGVHEQYF
TGTGCCAGCAGCCGACGGACAGGCGTCCACGAGCAGTACTTC
>-|-|TRBJ1-6|TRBV18
CASSPGSSPLHF
TGTGCCAGCTCACCGGGGTCTTCACCCCTCCACTTT
>few|-|TRBJ2-1|TRBV12-3/TRBV12-4
CASSLLEEQFF
TGTGCCAGCAGTTTGCTAGAGGAGCAGTTCTTC
>-|-|TRBJ1-2|TRBV5-4
CASSLGPQGPKGGYTF
TGTGCCAGCAGCTTGGGGCCGCAGGGACCTAAGGGTGGCTACACCTTC
>-|-|TRBJ2-7|TRBV18
CASSPSQGRYEQYF
TGTGCCAGCTCACCGAGCCAGGGAAGGTACGAGCAGTACTTC
>-|-|TRBJ2-1|TRBV7-9
CASSLVRASGGGSYNEQFF
TGTGCCAGCAGCTTAGTTAGGGCTAGCGGAGGGGGGTCCTACAATGAGCAGTTCTTC
>-|-|TRBJ2-3|TRBV4-3
CASSPSGRDTQYF
TGCGCCAGCAGCCCGAGCGGGCGAGATACGCAGTATTTT
>-|-|TRBJ2-3|TRBV5-6
CASSFGTDTQYF
TGTGCCAGCAGCTTCGGCACAGATACGCAGTATTTT
>-|TRBD2|TRBJ2-5|TRBV19
CASRPGGHETQYF
TGTGCCAGCCGCCCGGGGGGGCATGAGACCCAGTACTTC
>-|-|TRBJ2-2|TRBV5-1
CASSPGTNTGELFF
TGCGCCAGCAGCCCAGGGACTAACACCGGGGAGCTGTTTTTT
>-|-|TRBJ1-1|TRBV5-4
CASSLVGGEKAAFF
TGTGCCAGCAGCTTGGTAGGGGGTGAGAAAGCTGCTTTCTTT
>once|-|TRBJ2-1|TRBV7-3
CASSLTSHEQFF
TGTGCCAGCAGCTTAACCAGCCATGAGCAGTTCTTC
>-|-|TRBJ1-2|TRBV15
CATSRDIGPSYGYTF
TGTGCCACCAGCAGAGATATCGGACCCTCCTATGGCTACACCTTC
>-|TRBD1|TRBJ2-5|TRBV4-3
CASSQGLDRAETQYF
TGCGCCAGCAGCCAAGGACTGGACAGGGCGGAGACCCAGTACTTC
>-|TRBD2|TRBJ2-3|TRBV7-2
CASSLRTSLGGIRTDTQYF
TGTGCCAGCAGCTTAAGGACTAGCCTTGGGGGCATTCGCACAGATACGCAGTATTTT
>-|-|TRBJ2-7|TRBV6-5
CASRTYEQYF
TGTGCCAGCCGGACCTACGAGCAGTACTTC
>-|-|TRBJ2-7|TRBV7-9
CASSFMAGVEEQYF
TGTGCCAGCAGCTTTATGGCGGGTGTTGAGGAGCAGTACTTC
>-|-|TRBJ2-7|TRBV4-1
CASSQNLDGSYEQYF
TGCGCCAGCAGCCAGAATCTGGACGGGTCCTACGAGCAGTACTTC
>-|TRBD2|TRBJ2-7|TRBV4-1
CASSQDRSGTSVYEQYF
TGCGCCAGCAGCCAAGATCGTTCCGGGACTAGCGTATACGAGCAGTACTTC
>-|TRBD1|TRBJ2-1|TRBV19
CASSKGQGAYNEQFF
TGTGCCAGTAGTAAGGGACAGGGGGCCTACAATGAGCAGTTCTTC
>-|-|TRBJ2-2|TRBV7-3
CASSRTAAGELFF
TGTGCCAGCAGCAGGACTGCCGCCGGGGAGCTGTTTTTT
>-|TRBD2|TRBJ2-1|TRBV2
CASRGLAGRNEQFF
TGTGCCAGCAGGGGACTAGCGGGACGCAATGAGCAGTTCTTC
>once|-|TRBJ2-5|TRBV14
CASSLLPLKETQYF
TGTGCCAGCAGCCTCCTGCCACTCAAGGAGACCCAGTACTTC
>-|TRBD2|TRBJ2-1|TRBV7-9
CASSLSTGGPWNEQFF
TGTGCCAGCAGCTTATCTACGGGAGGGCCGTGGAATGAGCAGTTCTTC
>-|-|TRBJ1-5|TRBV7-9
CASSLGGDSNQPQHF
TGTGCCAGCAGCTTAGGGGGTGACAGCAATCAGCCCCAGCATTTT
>-|-|TRBJ2-4|TRBV6-2/TRBV6-3
CASSYSGKGKNIQYF
TGTGCCAGCAGTTACTCGGGAAAGGGCAAAAACATTCAGTACTTC
>-|-|TRBJ1-1|TRBV28
CASSGLGPRTEAFF
TGTGCCAGCAGCGGGTTGGGGCCGAGGACTGAAGCTTTCTTT
>-|TRBD2|TRBJ2-1|TRBV28
CASSSGGSEQFF
TGTGCCAGCTCTAGCGGGGGGAGTGAGCAGTTCTTC
>once|TRBD2|TRBJ2-7|TRBV3-1/TRBV3-2
CASSQIGLAGEQYF
TGTGCCAGCAGCCAAATAGGACTAGCGGGGGAGCAGTACTTC
>-|TRBD2|TRBJ2-7|TRBV23-1
CASSQTPERELSYEQYF
TGCGCCAGCAGTCAAACCCCCGAGCGGGAGCTGTCCTACGAGCAGTACTTC
>-|-|TRBJ2-2|TRBV15
CATLLGNTGELFF
TGTGCCACCCTGCTGGGGAACACCGGGGAGCTGTTTTTT
>few|-|TRBJ2-7|TRBV7-9
CASSKDPLDF
TGTGCCAGCAGCAAGGATCCATTGGACTTC
>once|TRBD1|TRBJ2-5|TRBV5-1
CASSPGQAAGETQYF
TGCGCCAGCAGCCCAGGACAGGCTGCAGGGGAGACCCAGTACTTC
>-|-|TRBJ1-2|TRBV10-3
CAISETKTARVHTF
TGTGCCATCAGTGAGACGAAGACAGCCCGGGTACACACCTTC